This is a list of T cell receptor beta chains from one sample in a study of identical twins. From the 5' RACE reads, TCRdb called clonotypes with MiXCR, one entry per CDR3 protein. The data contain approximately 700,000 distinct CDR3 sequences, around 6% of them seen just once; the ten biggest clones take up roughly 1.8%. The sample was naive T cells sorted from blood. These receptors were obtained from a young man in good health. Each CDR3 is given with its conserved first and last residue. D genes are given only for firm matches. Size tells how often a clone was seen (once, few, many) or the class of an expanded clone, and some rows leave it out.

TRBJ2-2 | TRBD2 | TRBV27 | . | TGTGCCAGCAGTTTACTAGCGGGAGGGCCTCCGGGTAGCGGGGAGCTGTTTTTT | CASSLLAGGPPGSGELFF
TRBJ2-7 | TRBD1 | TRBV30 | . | TGTGCCTGGAGTCCTGGGACAGACCACGAGCAGTACTTC | CAWSPGTDHEQYF
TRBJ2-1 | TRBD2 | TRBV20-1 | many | TGCAGTGCCACTAGCGACTACAATGAGCAGTTCTTC | CSATSDYNEQFF
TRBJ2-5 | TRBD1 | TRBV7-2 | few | TGTGCCAGCAGCTCGCACCGGGACAGGGGGTCACCACCTGACTTC | CASSSHRDRGSPPDF
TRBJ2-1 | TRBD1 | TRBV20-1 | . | TGCAGTGCCGCCAGGGACAGGGGGCGCGGTGAGCAGTTCTTC | CSAARDRGRGEQFF
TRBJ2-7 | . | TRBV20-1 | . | TGCAGTGCTAGAGAGAGGCGCGGGGTCTACGAGCAGTACTTC | CSARERRGVYEQYF
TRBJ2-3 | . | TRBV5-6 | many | TGTGCCAGCAGCCGCTATTCATTCACAGATACGCAGTATTTT | CASSRYSFTDTQYF
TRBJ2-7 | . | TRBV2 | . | TGTGCCAGCAGGTTCGGGATAGGGGACCTGAACTCCTACGAGCAGTACTTC | CASRFGIGDLNSYEQYF
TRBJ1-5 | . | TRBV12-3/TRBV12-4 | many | TGTGCCAGCAGTACGTCCAGGGAGGGCAATCAGCCCCAGCATTTT | CASSTSREGNQPQHF
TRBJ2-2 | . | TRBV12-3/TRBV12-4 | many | TGTGCCAGCAGTTTAGAACCTGTGGGGGAGCTGTTTTTT | CASSLEPVGELFF
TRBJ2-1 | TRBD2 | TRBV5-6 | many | TGTGCCAGCAGCTTGGCTCCCAGCGGGAGTAGGTATGAGCAGTTCTTC | CASSLAPSGSRYEQFF
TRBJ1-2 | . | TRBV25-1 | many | TGTGCCAGCAGTGACCCCGGCAGGTACGGCTACACCTTC | CASSDPGRYGYTF
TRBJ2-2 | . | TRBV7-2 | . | TGTGCCAGCAGCTTACAGGGACGGACCGGGGAGCTGTTTTTT | CASSLQGRTGELFF
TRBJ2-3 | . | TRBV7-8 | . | TGTGCCAGCAGGGAGGTGAGGGCCACAGATACGCAGTATTTT | CASREVRATDTQYF